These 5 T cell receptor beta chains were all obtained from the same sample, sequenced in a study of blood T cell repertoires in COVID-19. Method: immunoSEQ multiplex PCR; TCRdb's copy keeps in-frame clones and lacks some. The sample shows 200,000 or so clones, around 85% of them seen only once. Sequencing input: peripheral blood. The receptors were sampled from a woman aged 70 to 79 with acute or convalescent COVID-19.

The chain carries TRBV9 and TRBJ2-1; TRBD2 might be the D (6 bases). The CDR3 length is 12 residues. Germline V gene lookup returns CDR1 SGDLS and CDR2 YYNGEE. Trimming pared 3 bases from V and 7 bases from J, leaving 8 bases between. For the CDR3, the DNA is TGTGCCAGCAGCGGGGGGGATAATGAGCAGTTCTTC. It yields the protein CASSGGDNEQFF.

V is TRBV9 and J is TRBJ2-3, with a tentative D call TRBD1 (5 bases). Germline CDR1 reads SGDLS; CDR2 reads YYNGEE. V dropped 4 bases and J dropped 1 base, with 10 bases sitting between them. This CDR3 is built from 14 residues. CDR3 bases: TGTGCCAGCAGCAACAGGCACCGCACAGATACGCAGTATTTT. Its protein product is CASSNRHRTDTQYF.

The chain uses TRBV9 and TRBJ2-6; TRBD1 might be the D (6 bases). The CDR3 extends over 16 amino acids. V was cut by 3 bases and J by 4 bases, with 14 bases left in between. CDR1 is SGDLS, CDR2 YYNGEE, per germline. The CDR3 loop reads CASSAQGFGGANVLTF. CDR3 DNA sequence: TGTGCCAGCAGCGCACAGGGTTTTGGGGGGGCCAACGTCCTGACTTTC.

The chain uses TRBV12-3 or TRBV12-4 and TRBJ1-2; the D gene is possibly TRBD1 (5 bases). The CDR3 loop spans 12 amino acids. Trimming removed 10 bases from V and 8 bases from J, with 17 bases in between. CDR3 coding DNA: TGTGCCATCTCGGGGGGGATTGGAGGCTACACCTTC. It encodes CAISGGIGGYTF.

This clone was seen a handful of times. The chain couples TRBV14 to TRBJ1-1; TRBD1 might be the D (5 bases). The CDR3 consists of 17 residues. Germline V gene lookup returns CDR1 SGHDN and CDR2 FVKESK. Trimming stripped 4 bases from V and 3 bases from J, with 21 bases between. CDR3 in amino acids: CASSLAPGANGDTEAFF. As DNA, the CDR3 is TGTGCCAGCAGCCTAGCCCCTGGGGCTAATGGGGACACTGAAGCTTTCTTT.